This TCR beta chain was recovered during a study of cytomegalovirus exposure and HLA in healthy donors. V was cut by 2 bases and J by 4 bases, with 6 bases left in between. The CDR3 sequence is 13 residues long. Germline V gives CDR1 LGHNA, CDR2 YSLEER. It was with 60 Vbeta and 13 Jbeta primers that the PCR ran. The repertoire was sequenced with immunoSEQ multiplex PCR; TCRdb's copy has only in-frame clones and lacks some. Of about 210,000 clones in the sample, 75% to 80% were seen once. The V and J genes are TRBV4-3 and TRBJ1-5; no reliable D call. The TCR was taken from a male donor in good health and CMV-seronegative. Material for sequencing was PBMCs. The CDR3: CASSQSLNQPQHF. In DNA form, the CDR3 reads TGCGCCAGCAGCCAATCGTTGAATCAGCCCCAGCATTTT.